This record covers a single T cell receptor (beta chain). Its antigen is unknown. CD45RA+ naive and CD45RA-negative memory subsets were separated from CD4+ cells. Sequencing was performed with immunoSEQ multiplex PCR; in TCRdb, only in-frame clones are kept and a portion is missing. Of approximately 2,000,000 clones in the sample, around 92% were seen once. This record belongs to a study of shared clonotypes between healthy human individuals. Findings and caveats of the study: In several donors, about 5% of naive CD4 clonotypes appeared in common.

Germline V gene lookup returns CDR1 KGHSH and CDR2 LQKENI. V gave up 6 bases and J gave up 0 bases; unmatched junction bases: 11. The CDR3 is 17 residues long. The TCR comes from a man between 18 and 35 years old in good health. Some clones in this sample may be carry-over from other donors' samples. The chain carries TRBV18 and TRBJ1-3, with 7 bases fitting TRBD1. The specimen sequenced was naive CD4+ T cells from PBMCs. Subset given: CD45RA+ positively selected. CDR3 coding DNA: TGTGCCAGCTCGCCAACGCGGACAGGCGGCTCTGGAAACACCATATATTTT. Translated, it gives CASSPTRTGGSGNTIYF. The whole variable domain, remainder taken from reference TRBV18 and TRBJ1-3, is NAGVMQNPRHLVRRRGQEARLRCSPMKGHSHVYWYRQLPEEGLKFMVYLQKENIIDESGMPKERFSAEFPKEGPSILRIQQVVRGDSAAYFCASSPTRTGGSGNTIYFGEGSWLTVV.